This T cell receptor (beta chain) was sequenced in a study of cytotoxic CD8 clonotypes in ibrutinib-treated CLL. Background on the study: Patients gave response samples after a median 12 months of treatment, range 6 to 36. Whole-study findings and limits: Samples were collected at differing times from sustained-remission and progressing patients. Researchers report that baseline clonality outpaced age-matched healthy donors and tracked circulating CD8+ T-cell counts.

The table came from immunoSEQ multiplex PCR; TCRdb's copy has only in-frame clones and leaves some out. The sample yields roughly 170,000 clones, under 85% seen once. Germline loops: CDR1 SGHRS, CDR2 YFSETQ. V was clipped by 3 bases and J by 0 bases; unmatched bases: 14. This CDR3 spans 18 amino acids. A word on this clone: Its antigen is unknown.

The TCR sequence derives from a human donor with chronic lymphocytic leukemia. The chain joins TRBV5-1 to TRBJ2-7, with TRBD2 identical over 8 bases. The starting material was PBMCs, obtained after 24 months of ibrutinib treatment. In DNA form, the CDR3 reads TGCGCCAGCAGCTCAGGTCTTCCTAGCGGGCCTAGCTCCTACGAGCAGTACTTC. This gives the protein CASSSGLPSGPSSYEQYF. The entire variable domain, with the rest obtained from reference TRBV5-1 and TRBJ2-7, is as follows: KAGVTQTPRYLIKTRGQQVTLSCSPISGHRSVSWYQQTPGQGLQFLFEYFSETQRNKGNFPGRFSGRQFSNSRSEMNVSTLELGDSALYLCASSSGLPSGPSSYEQYFGPGTRLTVT.